This entry is about one T cell receptor (beta chain). Looked up from germline, CDR1 is MNHEY and CDR2 is SMNVEV (reference sequence). The V segment lost 0 bases and the J segment 0 bases; nucleotides outside the gene matches: 10. The length of the CDR3 is 18 residues. The data belong to a study of shared clonotypes between healthy human individuals. The study used 80 million to 100 million PBMCs per unsorted sample for genomic DNA. TCRdb keeps only in-frame clones here, not all; method: immunoSEQ multiplex PCR. The sample carries some 450,000 clones, 60% to 80% recorded once. The chain has TRBV27 and TRBJ2-7; 8 bases agree with TRBD2. The sequence came from a woman aged 40 to 50 in good health. Some clones in this sample may be carry-over from other donors' samples. The sequenced material came from PBMCs. CDR3 residues: CASSLSGGGRDGSYEQYF. The CDR3 DNA reads as TGTGCCAGCAGTTTATCCGGCGGGGGGAGGGATGGCTCCTACGAGCAGTACTTC.